Below, 8 T cell receptor beta chains from the same sample are listed, as sequenced in a study of early T cells in non-severe SARS-CoV-2 infection. TCRdb reprocessed the 5' RACE reads via MiXCR and lists one record per CDR3 protein. The sample shows 60,000 or so distinct CDR3 sequences, 12% of them seen only once. Specimen: whole blood. The receptors come from an adult who was a healthcare worker with PCR-confirmed SARS-CoV-2 infection or an uninfected control (not recorded which).

This clonotype was seen more than once but under ten times. This chain joins TRBV7-2 and TRBJ1-3; D unresolved. The CDR3 is 15 amino acids. Trimming shortened V by 3 bases and J by 4 bases, and 13 bases separated the two germline ends. From germline, CDR1 is SGHTA and CDR2 FQGNSA. Here the CDR3 reads CASSFSRARGNTIYF. In DNA form, the CDR3 reads TGTGCCAGCAGCTTTTCTAGGGCTAGGGGAAACACCATATATTTT.

The rearrangement links TRBV12-3 or TRBV12-4 to TRBJ2-7; D not resolved. The CDR3 is 14 amino acids. V shed 2 bases and J shed 2 bases, with 10 bases lying between them. The CDR3 protein is CASSLRQVAYEQYF. The DNA of the CDR3 is TGTGCCAGCAGTTTAAGGCAGGTGGCCTACGAGCAGTACTTC.

In its sample, this clonotype was seen a few times. This sequence joins TRBV30 and TRBJ2-7; 8 bases align to TRBD1. The V segment lost 2 bases and the J segment 7 bases; nucleotides outside the gene matches: 7. CDR1 is GTSNPN and CDR2 is SVGIG in the germline V gene (reference sequence). CDR3 length equals 13 residues. Here the CDR3 reads CAWSPRGLGEQYF. CDR3 DNA sequence: TGTGCCTGGAGTCCCAGGGGGCTGGGGGAGCAGTACTTC.

The gene calls are TRBV6-1 and TRBJ2-3; 11 nucleotides match TRBD2. The V gene end was trimmed by 3 bases and the J gene end by 1 base; junction bases not matched to a gene: 3. The germline CDR1 and CDR2 sequences are MNHNS and SASEGT. The CDR3 runs 16 residues. The CDR3: CASSDTSGSRTDTQYF. CDR3 bases: TGTGCCAGCAGTGATACTAGCGGGAGCCGCACAGATACGCAGTATTTT.

This chain joins TRBV28 and TRBJ2-1; TRBD1 matches at 8 bases. This CDR3 is built from 13 residues. Germline trimming cut 6 bases from V and 2 bases from J; bases unmatched to any gene: 0. Per the germline V gene, CDR1 is MDHEN and CDR2 is SYDVKM. CDR3 in DNA: TGTGCCAGCAGGGACAGGGCCTACAATGAGCAGTTCTTC. Amino acid sequence: CASRDRAYNEQFF.

This clonotype was counted a few times. The V gene is TRBV20-1, the J gene TRBJ2-7; a possible D gene is TRBD1 (6 bases). V lost 2 bases and J 3 bases, leaving 14 bases between the germline ends. Germline CDR1 and CDR2: DFQATT and SNEGSKA (reference sequence). The CDR3 consists of 14 residues. CDR3 DNA: TGCAGTGCTAGAAGGCCAGGGGTAGACTACGAGCAGTACTTC. Translation: CSARRPGVDYEQYF.

This sequence joins TRBV19 and TRBJ1-5; D not certain. The ends were cut back, 0 bases at V and 5 bases at J, with 11 bases in the middle. Germline assignment: CDR1 LNHDA and CDR2 SQIVND (reference sequence). The CDR3 consists of 15 residues. The CDR3 is CASSIEPGGDQPQHF. The CDR3 coding sequence is TGTGCCAGTAGTATAGAGCCAGGTGGGGATCAGCCCCAGCATTTT.

V is TRBV6-2 or TRBV6-3 and J is TRBJ2-4; TRBD2 is a possible D gene (5 bases). The CDR3 is 14 residues long. Germline CDR1 and CDR2: MNHEY and SVGEGT. V was shortened by 4 bases and J by 10 bases, with 17 bases between the two germline ends. CDR3 DNA sequence: TGTGCCAGCAGTTCGACGGGGTTAGTGGGTATTCAGTACTTC. Translating it yields CASSSTGLVGIQYF.